The 8 T cell receptor beta chains below all came from one sample that was sequenced in a study of response to subunit inactivated influenza vaccine. Each CDR3 protein gets one entry after TCRdb re-called the RT-PCR reads with MiXCR. Found here are about 500,000 distinct CDR3 sequences, more than 7% of them singletons; the top ten hold around 14%. The material sequenced was PBMCs from blood, taken around 25 months after vaccination. All receptors derive from a man aged 50 to 75 who received an inactivated influenza vaccine.

Only a few counts were recorded for this clonotype. V gene TRBV10-3 combines with J gene TRBJ2-1; TRBD2 aligns across 8 bases. Per the germline V gene, CDR1 is ENHRY and CDR2 is SYGVKD. V shed 4 bases, J shed 4 bases, and the junction held 6 bases outside the gene matches. This CDR3 comprises 15 residues. The CDR3 here is CAISAGLAGYNEQFF. The CDR3 nucleotides are TGTGCCATCAGTGCTGGACTAGCTGGATACAATGAGCAGTTCTTC.

The chain uses TRBV6-5 and TRBJ1-2; TRBD1 matches 8 bases. The CDR3 covers 15 residues. The germline CDR1 and CDR2 sequences are MNHEY and SVGAGI. Trimming removed 4 bases from V and 8 bases from J; junction bases left unmatched: 12. The CDR3 sequence is CASSLTGVPSVGYTF. The DNA of the CDR3 is TGTGCCAGCAGTTTGACAGGGGTTCCCAGTGTGGGCTACACCTTC.

This clonotype has only a few counts. V is TRBV11-2 and J is TRBJ1-2; D not resolved. This CDR3 is 15 amino acids long. From germline, CDR1 is SGHAT and CDR2 FQNNGV. With 0 bases removed from V and 8 bases from J, the gap between germline ends came to 16 bases. This chain's CDR3 is CASSLDGLDSRGYTF. In DNA form, the CDR3 reads TGTGCCAGCAGCTTAGACGGTTTGGACTCACGAGGCTACACCTTC.

This clonotype showed up many times. CDR3 nucleotide sequence: TGCGCCAGCAGCCCCTCCCACCTTCTTCGGCTCTCTGGAAACACCATATATTTT. Its translation is CASSPSHLLRLSGNTIYF. The chain employs TRBV4-1 and TRBJ1-3, with unresolved D. V lost 4 bases and J lost 0, with 19 bases in between. From germline, CDR1 is MGHRA and CDR2 YSYEKL. This CDR3 comprises 18 residues.

The V gene is TRBV30, the J gene TRBJ1-3; TRBD1 agrees at 9 bases. Trimming cost V 1 base and J 4 bases; bases outside gene matches: 8. There are 16 residues in the CDR3. From germline, CDR1 is GTSNPN and CDR2 SVGIG (reference sequence). For the CDR3, the DNA is TGTGCCTGGAGTGGCGCCGGACAGGGGACGGGAAACACCATATATTTT. This codes for CAWSGAGQGTGNTIYF.

This clonotype was picked up a small number of times. This sequence joins TRBV9 and TRBJ2-2; 9 positions agree with TRBD1. V dropped 0 bases and J dropped 4; count of bases not matched to a gene: 1. There are 15 residues in the CDR3. CDR1 and CDR2 (germline): SGDLS, YYNGEE. CDR3 bases: TGTGCCAGCAGCGTAGTGGGACAGGGCACCGGGGAGCTGTTTTTT. It codes for CASSVVGQGTGELFF.

This chain connects TRBV25-1 to TRBJ2-5, with 15 positions matching TRBD2. V was clipped by 3 bases and J by 1 base; unmatched bases: 9. The germline gives CDR1 MGHDK, CDR2 SYGVNS. CDR3 length: 19 residues. The CDR3 region is CASSDPTPGLAGGQETQYF. Here the CDR3 DNA reads TGTGCCAGCAGTGACCCCACCCCGGGACTAGCGGGGGGCCAAGAGACCCAGTACTTC.

This clonotype was detected ten times or more. The chain combines TRBV20-1 with TRBJ1-1, with 7 bases identical to TRBD1. J was trimmed by 0 bases and V by 2 bases; bases with no gene match: 12. CDR3 size: 17 residues. Germline V gene sequence: CDR1 DFQATT, CDR2 SNEGSKA (reference sequence). CDR3 residues: CSARPRSTGQLNTEAFF. The DNA for the CDR3 is TGCAGTGCTAGACCCCGATCTACGGGACAGTTGAACACTGAAGCTTTCTTT.